A single sample is the source of the 21 T cell receptor beta chains below, sequenced in a study of blood T cell repertoires in COVID-19. Using immunoSEQ multiplex PCR, the repertoire was profiled, and TCRdb retains in-frame clones only, with some absent. This sample carries 85,000 to 100,000 clones, 90% of them seen once, and the ten largest clones take about 1.7%. Sequenced sample: peripheral blood. The source is a man in his fifties or sixties with acute or convalescent COVID-19.

The gene calls are TRBV2 and TRBJ1-2; D is ambiguous. CDR3 size: 13 residues. CDR1 SNHLY and CDR2 FYNNEI come from the germline V gene. Trimming pared 8 bases from V and 4 bases from J, leaving 14 bases between. CDR3 amino acids: CASGRTDPYGYTF. The DNA of the CDR3 is TGTGCCAGCGGGAGAACAGACCCCTATGGCTACACCTTC.

The chain is built from TRBV3-1 (or the pseudogene TRBV3-2) and TRBJ1-1; D is unclear. This CDR3 is 13 amino acids long. Trimming pared 4 bases from V and 3 bases from J, leaving 9 bases between. Germline V CDR1 and CDR2: LGHDT, YNNKEL (reference sequence). The CDR3 sequence: CASSLESDTEAFF. For the CDR3, the DNA is TGTGCCAGCAGCCTAGAGTCGGACACTGAAGCTTTCTTT.

This clone has a single count. This chain connects TRBV3-1 (or the pseudogene TRBV3-2) to TRBJ1-5; D gene unclear. The CDR3 totals 12 residues. The V end lost 3 bases, the J end lost 5 bases, and 5 bases lay between the germline ends. The germline V gene has CDR1 LGHDT and CDR2 YNNKEL (reference sequence). The CDR3 sequence is CASSQGYQPQHF. CDR3 bases: TGTGCCAGCAGCCAGGGCTATCAGCCCCAGCATTTT.

This chain links TRBV7-2 with TRBJ2-3, with D possibly TRBD1 on 5 matching bases. V was pared by 4 bases and J by 1 base, with 9 bases between. The CDR3 is 14 amino acids. The germline V gene encodes CDR1 SGHTA and CDR2 FQGNSA. The CDR3 region is CASSSGLRTDTQYF. In nucleotides, the CDR3 is TGTGCCAGCAGCTCAGGGCTACGCACAGATACGCAGTATTTT.

This sequence joins TRBV7-2 and TRBJ1-1, with D perhaps TRBD1 (6 bases). The CDR3 totals 17 residues. The V gene lost 0 bases and the J gene lost 1 base, with 15 bases spanning the gap. Germline V CDR1 and CDR2: SGHTA, FQGNSA. CDR3 sequence reads: CASSLARGGPRNTEAFF. DNA of the CDR3: TGTGCCAGCAGCTTAGCGCGGGGGGGGCCACGGAACACTGAAGCTTTCTTT.

This chain joins TRBV5-1 and TRBJ2-5; 7 bases map to TRBD2. V lost 6 bases and J lost 3; bases outside the gene matches: 8. Germline V lookup: CDR1 SGHRS, CDR2 YFSETQ. There are 14 residues in the CDR3. Here the CDR3 reads CASNRAGTKETQYF. The CDR3, as DNA: TGCGCCAGCAACCGAGCGGGGACCAAAGAGACCCAGTACTTC.

The chain employs TRBV7-9 and TRBJ1-5; D possibly corresponds to TRBD1 (6 bases). The germline V and J ends were trimmed by 3 bases and 7 bases, with 16 bases remaining between them. Germline V gene sequence: CDR1 SEHNR, CDR2 FQNEAQ (reference sequence). The CDR3 totals 15 residues. The CDR3 here is CASSFTQGFLQPQHF. The DNA of the CDR3 is TGTGCCAGCAGCTTTACCCAGGGGTTTTTACAGCCCCAGCATTTT.

The chain links TRBV7-2 to TRBJ2-3, with 7 bases aligning to TRBD1. CDR3 length: 16 amino acids. Germline V gene sequence: CDR1 SGHTA, CDR2 FQGNSA. V lost 5 bases, J lost 0 bases, and 8 bases stayed unmatched. The CDR3 protein is CASSKRARGSTDTQYF. CDR3 nucleotides: TGTGCCAGCAGCAAGAGGGCCAGGGGGAGCACAGATACGCAGTATTTT.

The rearrangement uses TRBV19 and TRBJ1-1, with a weak D call TRBD1 (6 bases). Trimming removed 6 bases at V and 3 bases at J, with 8 bases between. The length of the CDR3 is 12 residues. The germline V gene encodes CDR1 LNHDA and CDR2 SQIVND (reference sequence). This chain's CDR3 is CASSRGYTEAFF. The CDR3 DNA sequence: TGTGCCAGTAGCAGGGGATACACTGAAGCTTTCTTT.

The V call is TRBV6-1, the J call TRBJ1-3, with D unresolved. V was shortened by 0 bases and J by 5 bases, with 11 bases between the two germline ends. Germline-derived CDR1 and CDR2 are MNHNS and SASEGT. The CDR3 consists of 15 residues. The chain's CDR3 is CASSEASGGRNTIYF. CDR3 coding DNA: TGTGCCAGCAGTGAAGCGTCCGGAGGTAGAAACACCATATATTTT.

This clone was recorded once. The rearrangement joins TRBV18 to TRBJ1-4, with D unresolved. Germline loops: CDR1 KGHSH, CDR2 LQKENI. The CDR3 totals 14 residues. V lost 3 bases and J lost 8, with 13 bases in between. CDR3 nucleotides: TGTGCCAGCTCACCTCCAGCCACCAGGGAAAAACTGTTTTTT. Encoded protein: CASSPPATREKLFF. Using reference TRBV18 and TRBJ1-4 for the parts outside the CDR3, the full variable domain is NAGVMQNPRHLVRRRGQEARLRCSPMKGHSHVYWYRQLPEEGLKFMVYLQKENIIDESGMPKERFSAEFPKEGPSILRIQQVVRGDSAAYFCASSPPATREKLFFGSGTQLSVL.

This chain joins TRBV2 and TRBJ1-3; D unresolved. The germline V gene encodes CDR1 SNHLY and CDR2 FYNNEI. Trimming removed 5 bases at V and 0 bases at J, with 14 bases between. This CDR3 comprises 16 residues. The CDR3, as DNA: TGTGCCAGCAGTAGCGAGAGAGCCGCCTCTGGAAACACCATATATTTT. Protein: CASSSERAASGNTIYF. The entire variable domain, with the rest obtained from reference TRBV2 and TRBJ1-3, is as follows: EPEVTQTPSHQVTQMGQEVILRCVPISNHLYFYWYRQILGQKVEFLVSFYNNEISEKSEIFDDQFSVERPDGSNFTLKIRSTKLEDSAMYFCASSSERAASGNTIYFGEGSWLTVV.

The chain uses TRBV5-1 and TRBJ2-3; 8 bases are a match to TRBD2. CDR3 length: 15 residues. Germline CDR1 reads SGHRS; CDR2 reads YFSETQ. The J segment lost 1 base and the V segment lost 2 bases, leaving 3 bases of the junction unmatched. CDR3 sequence (DNA): TGCGCCAGCAGCTTAGCGGGGGCGGGCACAGATACGCAGTATTTT. Protein sequence: CASSLAGAGTDTQYF. The full variable domain, with the rest looked up from reference TRBV5-1 and TRBJ2-3, is KAGVTQTPRYLIKTRGQQVTLSCSPISGHRSVSWYQQTPGQGLQFLFEYFSETQRNKGNFPGRFSGRQFSNSRSEMNVSTLELGDSALYLCASSLAGAGTDTQYFGPGTRLTVL.

CDR3 sequence (DNA): TGTGCCCCCGGACCGAGACTAGACAGGGGGCACGGCTACACCTTC. Amino acid sequence: CAPGPRLDRGHGYTF. The genes are TRBV27 and TRBJ1-2, with 10 bases matching TRBD1. The CDR3 sequence is 15 residues long. J was trimmed by 8 bases and V by 11 bases; bases with no gene match: 17. Germline CDR1 MNHEY, CDR2 SMNVEV (reference sequence).

The chain employs TRBV11-3 and TRBJ2-3; possibly TRBD1 for D (6 bases). There are 13 residues in the CDR3. Trimming took off 1 base at V and 4 bases at J, with 6 bases between the two ends. Germline V CDR1 and CDR2: SGHNT, YENEEA. The CDR3 reads CASSLGGPDTQYF. In nucleotides, the CDR3 is TGTGCCAGCAGCTTAGGGGGGCCAGATACGCAGTATTTT.

This chain links TRBV4-2 with TRBJ1-6, with 7 bases lining up with TRBD1. The CDR3 contains 15 residues. The ends lost 0 bases at V and 10 bases at J; junction bases unmatched: 6. Germline CDR1 LGHNA, CDR2 YNFKEQ. The CDR3 DNA reads as TGTGCCAGCAGCCAAGAGATGCGACAGGGATCACCCCTCCACTTT. Translated, it gives CASSQEMRQGSPLHF.

This clone appeared a single time. The J gene is TRBJ2-3, the V gene TRBV24-1, with 7 bases fitting TRBD2. V lost 0 bases and J lost 2; bases outside the gene matches: 10. This CDR3 region has 18 residues. Germline V gives CDR1 KGHDR, CDR2 SFDVKD. CDR3 in DNA: TGTGCCACCAGTGATTTGGGAAGCGGGGCCCCCTACACAGATACGCAGTATTTT. Amino acids: CATSDLGSGAPYTDTQYF.

This rearrangement joins TRBV6-5 to TRBJ1-5; 8 bases fit TRBD1. Trimming at V came to 6 bases and at J to 6 bases, leaving 4 bases not matched to a gene. This CDR3 is built from 13 residues. Germline CDR1 reads MNHEY; CDR2 reads SVGAGI. For the CDR3, the DNA is TGTGCCAGCAGCTGGACAGGGACTCAGCCCCAGCATTTT. Translating gives CASSWTGTQPQHF.

This clone was recorded once. The chain joins TRBV2 to TRBJ1-4; D is undetermined. V dropped 8 bases and J dropped 8 bases, with 18 bases sitting between them. Per the germline V gene, CDR1 is SNHLY and CDR2 is FYNNEI. This CDR3 has 14 residues. The CDR3 sequence is CASCREMIGEKLFF. The CDR3 region has the DNA TGTGCCAGCTGTCGAGAAATGATCGGGGAAAAACTGTTTTTT.

This sequence joins TRBV23-1 and TRBJ1-1, with D uncertain. TRBV23-1 is flagged as an ORF with uncertain function. Trimming stripped 5 bases from V and 2 bases from J, with 12 bases between. This CDR3 comprises 14 residues. This CDR3 is CASSSGGLNTEAFF. Here the CDR3 DNA reads TGCGCCAGCAGTAGTGGCGGCCTCAACACTGAAGCTTTCTTT.

The gene calls are TRBV10-3 and TRBJ1-4; 10 nucleotides agree with TRBD1. The CDR3 covers 17 residues. The V gene's germline CDR1 is ENHRY and CDR2 SYGVKD. The V and J ends lost 5 bases and 8 bases, in that order; junction bases with no gene match: 14. The CDR3 bases are TGTGCCATCAGTTCCCCCGGACAGGGGGTAACTGGGGAAAAACTGTTTTTT. The encoded protein is CAISSPGQGVTGEKLFF.